Listed here are 25 T cell receptor beta chains from one sample, sequenced in a study of blood T cell repertoires in COVID-19. Libraries were prepared by immunoSEQ multiplex PCR; TCRdb keeps only in-frame clonotypes and omits some of them. The sample has approximately 190,000 clones; roughly 80% are singletons. The sample consisted of peripheral blood. All receptors derive from a woman in her twenties or thirties with acute or convalescent COVID-19.

The J gene is TRBJ1-5, the V gene TRBV19; 7 bases match TRBD1. This CDR3 spans 14 amino acids. Germline assignment: CDR1 LNHDA and CDR2 SQIVND (reference sequence). With V trimmed by 4 bases and J by 1 base, 1 base remained unmatched. The CDR3 region is CASSTRGSNQPQHF. The DNA of the CDR3 is TGTGCCAGTAGTACCAGGGGGAGCAATCAGCCCCAGCATTTT.

The chain uses TRBV6-2 or TRBV6-3 and TRBJ2-1; a possible D gene is TRBD2 (7 bases). The CDR3 totals 15 residues. In germline, CDR1 is MNHEY, CDR2 SVGEGT. Trimming stripped 6 bases from V and 5 bases from J, with 17 bases between. DNA of the CDR3: TGTGCCAGCAGCCGAGGGGGGGGAGGGGACAATGAGCAGTTCTTC. Translated, it gives CASSRGGGGDNEQFF.

The V and J genes are TRBV6-5 and TRBJ1-1; the D gene is possibly TRBD1 (5 bases). Germline V gives CDR1 MNHEY, CDR2 SVGAGI. The CDR3 totals 11 residues. Trimming took 1 base from V and 13 from J, leaving 10 bases between them. CDR3 DNA sequence: TGTGCCAGCAGTTACTGGGGGGAGGATTTCTTT. Translating it yields CASSYWGEDFF.

This clone occurred a few times. This chain connects TRBV30 to TRBJ2-5, with D possibly TRBD1 on 6 matching bases. V gave up 5 bases and J gave up 5 bases, with 12 bases separating them. The CDR3 is made up of 12 amino acids. Germline loops: CDR1 GTSNPN, CDR2 SVGIG (reference sequence). CDR3 in amino acids: CAWGQGPETQYF. The CDR3 DNA sequence: TGTGCCTGGGGCCAGGGGCCCGAGACCCAGTACTTC.

The chain couples TRBV5-1 to TRBJ1-1, with D possibly TRBD1 on 6 matching bases. The CDR3 consists of 15 residues. Germline V CDR1 and CDR2: SGHRS, YFSETQ. Deletions cut 0 bases from V and 1 base from J, with 10 bases between. CDR3 residues: CASSLVGGANTEAFF. CDR3 DNA sequence: TGCGCCAGCAGCTTGGTCGGGGGGGCGAACACTGAAGCTTTCTTT.

The rearrangement links TRBV20-1 to TRBJ1-2; perhaps TRBD1 as D (5 bases). The CDR3 is made up of 11 amino acids. The V gene's germline CDR1 is DFQATT and CDR2 SNEGSKA (reference sequence). V gave up 3 bases and J gave up 4 bases, with 6 bases separating them. CDR3 protein: CSARTAYGYTF. The CDR3 nucleotides are TGCAGTGCTAGGACAGCCTATGGCTACACCTTC.

The CDR3: CASSRPSRLDTQYF. CDR3 DNA: TGTGCCAGCAGCCGTCCTAGCCGCTTGGATACGCAGTATTTT. The genes are TRBV13 and TRBJ2-3; tentatively, D is TRBD2 (5 bases). This CDR3 contains 14 residues. CDR1 and CDR2 (germline): PRHDT, FYEKMQ (reference sequence). V was cut by 5 bases and J by 6 bases, with 15 bases left in between.

This clone has a handful of counts. This chain connects TRBV27 to TRBJ1-2; 8 nucleotides agree with TRBD1. The CDR3 has 13 amino acids. Germline CDR1 reads MNHEY; CDR2 reads SMNVEV (reference sequence). J gave up 4 bases and V 8 bases, and 6 bases lay outside the gene matches. Here the CDR3 DNA reads TGTGCCAGCCGCGGGACAGGACCCTATGGCTACACCTTC. Protein: CASRGTGPYGYTF.

CDR3 bases: TGTGCAAGTCGCCAACAGGGGGCCGCCTTCTCTGGCACAGATACGCAGTATTTT. It is translated as CASRQQGAAFSGTDTQYF. The chain carries TRBV12-2 and TRBJ2-3; the table calls TRBD1, which could not be checked here. TRBV12-2 is classified as a pseudogene. The CDR3 consists of 18 residues.

The chain joins TRBV6-1 to TRBJ2-7, with TRBD1 identical over 9 bases. The CDR3 contains 17 residues. Trimming took 1 base from V and 2 from J; bases not matched to a gene: 9. Looked up from germline, CDR1 is MNHNS and CDR2 is SASEGT. The CDR3 reads CASSEGRGTGPTYEQYF. CDR3 sequence (DNA): TGTGCCAGCAGTGAAGGGCGTGGGACAGGGCCCACCTACGAGCAGTACTTC.

This clone occurred a few times. Distinct nucleotide sequences in the sample also encode this CDR3. V gene TRBV7-2 combines with J gene TRBJ1-6; D unresolved. V was shortened by 1 base and J by 0 bases, with 7 bases between the two germline ends. The germline gives CDR1 SGHTA, CDR2 FQGNSA. This CDR3 has 16 residues. CDR3: CASSLVGSSYNSPLHF. In DNA form, the CDR3 reads TGTGCCAGCAGCTTAGTAGGGAGCTCCTATAATTCACCCCTCCACTTT.

The CDR3 coding sequence is TGTGCCAGCAGCTTATCCGGGACAAACACCGGGGAGCTGTTTTTT. This encodes CASSLSGTNTGELFF. The rearrangement uses TRBV7-2 and TRBJ2-2; the D gene is possibly TRBD1 (6 bases). The length of the CDR3 is 15 residues. Germline CDR1 and CDR2: SGHTA and FQGNSA. The ends were cut back, 2 bases at V and 2 bases at J, with 9 bases in the middle.

The chain combines TRBV24-1 with TRBJ2-7; 8 bases agree with TRBD1. V lost 5 bases to trimming and J lost 3 bases; unmatched junction nucleotides: 5. Looked up from germline, CDR1 is KGHDR and CDR2 is SFDVKD. This CDR3 contains 14 residues. Written as DNA, the CDR3 is TGTGCCACCAGTGGTACCGGGACAGGCTACGAGCAGTACTTC. Its protein product is CATSGTGTGYEQYF.

The chain joins TRBV7-2 to TRBJ2-7; TRBD2 is a possible D gene (5 bases). V gave up 4 bases and J gave up 6 bases, with 16 bases separating them. The CDR3 is 14 residues long. The germline gives CDR1 SGHTA, CDR2 FQGNSA. CDR3 DNA sequence: TGTGCCAGCAGCTCGCCTACTAGGTTGCGCGAGCAGTACTTC. Residues: CASSSPTRLREQYF.

J is TRBJ2-1 and V is TRBV19; TRBD2 agrees at 13 bases. The ends lost 7 bases at V and 4 bases at J; junction bases unmatched: 4. Germline V CDR1 and CDR2: LNHDA, SQIVND (reference sequence). The CDR3 runs to 15 residues. The CDR3 sequence is CASIRTSGSYNEQFF. In DNA, the CDR3 is TGTGCCAGTATCCGGACTAGCGGGAGTTACAATGAGCAGTTCTTC. Together with reference TRBV19 and TRBJ2-1, the CDR3 gives the full variable domain: DGGITQSPKYLFRKEGQNVTLSCEQNLNHDAMYWYRQDPGQGLRLIYYSQIVNDFQKGDIAEGYSVSREKKESFPLTVTSAQKNPTAFYLCASIRTSGSYNEQFFGPGTRLTVL.

The CDR3 DNA sequence: TGTGCCAGCAGTAACCGACAGGGAACGAACACTGAAGCTTTCTTT. The encoded protein is CASSNRQGTNTEAFF. This chain uses TRBV2 with TRBJ1-1; 7 bases map to TRBD1. Germline V gene data show CDR1 as SNHLY and CDR2 as FYNNEI. Trimming at V came to 5 bases and at J to 1 base, leaving 7 bases not matched to a gene. The CDR3 covers 15 residues.

This clone was observed once. V usage is TRBV30 and J usage is TRBJ1-2, with a possible D match to TRBD1 (5 bases). Germline assignment: CDR1 GTSNPN and CDR2 SVGIG (reference sequence). This CDR3 has 15 amino acids. The germline V and J ends were trimmed by 0 bases and 4 bases, with 15 bases remaining between them. The CDR3 protein is CAWSVGGSSSYGYTF. DNA for the CDR3: TGTGCCTGGAGTGTCGGGGGGAGCAGCTCCTATGGCTACACCTTC.

J is TRBJ2-7 and V is TRBV11-2, with 12 bases matching TRBD1. This CDR3 contains 13 residues. In germline, CDR1 is SGHAT, CDR2 FQNNGV. V lost 5 bases to trimming and J lost 6 bases; unmatched junction nucleotides: 2. This CDR3 reads CASSGDRGREQYF. The DNA for the CDR3 is TGTGCCAGCAGCGGGGACAGGGGGCGCGAGCAGTACTTC.

For the CDR3, the DNA is TGTGCCAGCAGCTTCGGGACAGGGGGCTCCCATGGCTACACCTTC. The encoded protein is CASSFGTGGSHGYTF. The chain links TRBV7-2 to TRBJ1-2; 12 nucleotides align to TRBD1. CDR1 SGHTA and CDR2 FQGNSA come from the germline V gene. The CDR3 covers 15 residues. The V and J ends lost 3 bases and 6 bases, in that order; junction bases with no gene match: 5.

The V and J genes are TRBV6-2 or TRBV6-3 and TRBJ1-3; no clear D gene. V was cut by 4 bases and J by 0 bases, with 7 bases left in between. Germline V lookup: CDR1 MNHEY, CDR2 SVGEGT. This CDR3 comprises 14 residues. DNA for the CDR3: TGTGCCAGCAGTTCTCATAGCTCTGGAAACACCATATATTTT. Residues: CASSSHSSGNTIYF.

V and J are TRBV5-1 and TRBJ1-2, with a possible D match to TRBD1 (6 bases). The CDR3 covers 14 residues. Trimming removed 6 bases from V and 4 bases from J, with 16 bases in between. Germline assignment: CDR1 SGHRS and CDR2 YFSETQ. CDR3 nucleotide sequence: TGCGCCAGCACCCTTACCACAGGGTTCTATGGCTACACCTTC. Its protein is CASTLTTGFYGYTF.

V and J are TRBV7-8 and TRBJ2-7; tentatively, D is TRBD1 (6 bases). This CDR3 is built from 16 residues. V lost 0 bases to trimming and J lost 2 bases, with 14 bases between them. Germline CDR1 SGHVS, CDR2 FQNEAQ. Written as DNA, the CDR3 is TGTGCCAGCAGCTTAGCCGGGACAACTATCCCCTACGAGCAGTACTTC. As protein: CASSLAGTTIPYEQYF.

This chain links TRBV6-5 with TRBJ1-2; D remains ambiguous. V lost 7 bases and J lost 0, with 15 bases in between. CDR3 length: 15 amino acids. Germline CDR1 is MNHEY and CDR2 is SVGAGI. CDR3 nucleotide sequence: TGTGCCAGCACCTACTCCGCGGGTACTAACTATGGCTACACCTTC. Its translation: CASTYSAGTNYGYTF.

The chain recombines TRBV28 with TRBJ1-5; 10 bases align to TRBD1. The germline gives CDR1 MDHEN, CDR2 SYDVKM. V trimming: 4 bases; J trimming: 0 bases; junction bases outside the gene matches: 0. The CDR3 totals 15 residues. The CDR3 DNA reads TGTGCCAGCAGTTGGGACAGGGGTAGCAATCAGCCCCAGCATTTT. Its protein product is CASSWDRGSNQPQHF.

The rearrangement links TRBV30 to TRBJ1-4; TRBD1 is a possible D gene (6 bases). The V gene lost 3 bases and the J gene lost 8 bases, with 13 bases spanning the gap. The CDR3 totals 13 residues. Germline CDR1 is GTSNPN and CDR2 is SVGIG (reference sequence). The CDR3 region has the DNA TGTGCCTGGAGCTTCAACCAGGGGGAAAAACTGTTTTTT. It specifies CAWSFNQGEKLFF. Looking up the rest from reference TRBV30 and TRBJ1-4 gives the full variable domain: SQTIHQWPATLVQPVGSPLSLECTVEGTSNPNLYWYRQAAGRGLQLLFYSVGIGQISSEVPQNLSASRPQDRQFILSSKKLLLSDSGFYLCAWSFNQGEKLFFGSGTQLSVL.